Listed below are T cell receptor beta chains from one sample, sequenced in a study of graft-versus-host responses after intestinal transplantation. Their specific antigens are unknown. Clones were read by immunoSEQ multiplex PCR, and TCRdb kept only the in-frame ones, dropping some. Seen here are some 110,000 clones, approximately 92% observed once, and the top ten hold 0.2% to 0.25%. The source material was unstimulated CD4+ T cells sorted from spleen or lymph node cells, sampled before transplant. Receptors were obtained from a human donor who was the organ donor for an intestinal transplant. The CDR3 runs from the conserved cysteine through the conserved F or W. The order of the fields is J gene, clone size, CDR3 length, D gene, V gene, CDR3 DNA, CDR3 protein. A D gene is named only where the DNA matches it firmly. Some rows mark clone size as missing; the rest say once, few, many or name a class of expanded clone.

TRBJ1-1	few	12	TRBD1	TRBV11-3	TGTGCCAGCAGCGGGGACAGGGGTGAAGCTTTCTTT	CASSGDRGEAFF
TRBJ2-3	-	16	-	TRBV6-5	TGTGCCAGCAGTTACGCCCGGGACTGGAGCACAGATACGCAGTATTTT	CASSYARDWSTDTQYF
TRBJ1-4	-	15	-	TRBV6-5	TGTGCCAGCAGTTATGAGGGGGTAGCTCCAAGGAAACTGTTTTTT	CASSYEGVAPRKLFF
TRBJ1-2	-	15	TRBD1	TRBV7-9	TGTGCCAGCAGCCAAACCGACAGGGAAGGGCGAGGCTACACCTTC	CASSQTDREGRGYTF
TRBJ1-2	-	16	-	TRBV28	TGTGCCAGCAGTTTATGGCTCAGGGGCGTAAACTATGGCTACACCTTC	CASSLWLRGVNYGYTF
TRBJ2-3	-	15	-	TRBV19	TGTGCCAGTAGCCCCCAGGCTGGGGCGTCAGATACGCAGTATTTT	CASSPQAGASDTQYF
TRBJ2-5	-	16	-	TRBV2	TGTGCCAGCAGTGAAGCGCTGGGGCAGCCCCAAGAGACCCAGTACTTC	CASSEALGQPQETQYF
TRBJ2-2	-	14	-	TRBV6-1	TGTGCCAGCAATCCGACTGGGGTCACCGGGGAGCTGTTTTTT	CASNPTGVTGELFF
TRBJ1-1	-	18	-	TRBV4-2	TGTGCCAGCGGACCCCCGAGTTCGGGTATAGCAGTGAACACTGAAGCTTTCTTT	CASGPPSSGIAVNTEAFF
TRBJ2-5	-	13	-	TRBV2	TGTGCCAGCAGTAGAGGCTCCCAAGAGACCCAGTACTTC	CASSRGSQETQYF
TRBJ1-1	-	14	-	TRBV7-9	TGTGCCAGCAGCTGGGGACGGACGAACACTGAAGCTTTCTTT	CASSWGRTNTEAFF
TRBJ2-1	once	16	TRBD2	TRBV5-1	TGCGCCAGCAGCCCCCGATCTAGCGGGACCCTAGGGGAGCAGTTCTTC	CASSPRSSGTLGEQFF
TRBJ2-2	-	14	-	TRBV7-3	TGTGCCAGCAGCCCCAGACACAACACCGGGGAGCTGTTTTTT	CASSPRHNTGELFF
TRBJ2-5	-	13	TRBD1	TRBV19	TGTGCCAGTAGTTCACAGGGGGCTGGGACCCAGTACTTC	CASSSQGAGTQYF
TRBJ2-1	-	22	TRBD2	TRBV12-5	TGTGCTAGTGGCCCTTCCCTTAAGGGACTAGCGGGAGGAAAATTGTCCTACAATGAGCAGTTCTTC	CASGPSLKGLAGGKLSYNEQFF
TRBJ2-7	-	14	-	TRBV29-1	TGCAGCGTTGTAACTGCAGGGGTTTTGTACGAGCAGTACTTC	CSVVTAGVLYEQYF
TRBJ2-3	once	18	TRBD2	TRBV9	TGTGCCAGCAGCGTAGGGACTAGCGGGAGGGCCCGCACAGATACGCAGTATTTT	CASSVGTSGRARTDTQYF
TRBJ1-5	-	13	-	TRBV7-2	TGTGCCAGCAGCTGGACGGCGAATCAGCCCCAGCATTTT	CASSWTANQPQHF
TRBJ2-1	once	15	-	TRBV5-4	TGTGCCAGCAGCCGGGTCTCGGCCTCCTACAATGAGCAGTTCTTC	CASSRVSASYNEQFF
TRBJ1-2	-	13	-	TRBV4-3	TGCGCCAGCAGCCAAGTGCAGTCCTATGGCTACACCTTC	CASSQVQSYGYTF
TRBJ1-1	-	13	-	TRBV7-2	TGTGCCAGCAGCTTCCACAGGAACACTGAAGCTTTCTTT	CASSFHRNTEAFF
TRBJ1-3	-	13	-	TRBV6-1	TGTGCCAGCAGTGCGGACTCTGGAAACACCATATATTTT	CASSADSGNTIYF
TRBJ1-2	-	17	TRBD1	TRBV5-1	TGCGCCAGCAGCCCTTGGACAGGGGGCGGAACTAACTATGGCTACACCTTC	CASSPWTGGGTNYGYTF
TRBJ2-2	-	17	TRBD2	TRBV7-2	TGTGCCAGCAGCTTAGGGATGACTAGCGGGAACACCGGGGAGCTGTTTTTT	CASSLGMTSGNTGELFF
TRBJ2-7	few	15	-	TRBV5-1	TGCGCCAGCAGCGCCGGGACGGCGAGCTCCTACGAGCAGTACTTC	CASSAGTASSYEQYF
TRBJ2-5	-	17	-	TRBV7-9	TGTGCCAGCAGCCAACTATACGGACGCGGGGACGGGGAGACCCAGTACTTC	CASSQLYGRGDGETQYF
TRBJ2-7	-	11	-	TRBV7-2	TGTGCCAGCAGCCAGTTTAAGGAGCAGTACTTC	CASSQFKEQYF
TRBJ2-5	once	14	TRBD1	TRBV12-5	TGTGCTAGTGGGCCGGACAGGGCCCGGCAGACCCAGTACTTC	CASGPDRARQTQYF